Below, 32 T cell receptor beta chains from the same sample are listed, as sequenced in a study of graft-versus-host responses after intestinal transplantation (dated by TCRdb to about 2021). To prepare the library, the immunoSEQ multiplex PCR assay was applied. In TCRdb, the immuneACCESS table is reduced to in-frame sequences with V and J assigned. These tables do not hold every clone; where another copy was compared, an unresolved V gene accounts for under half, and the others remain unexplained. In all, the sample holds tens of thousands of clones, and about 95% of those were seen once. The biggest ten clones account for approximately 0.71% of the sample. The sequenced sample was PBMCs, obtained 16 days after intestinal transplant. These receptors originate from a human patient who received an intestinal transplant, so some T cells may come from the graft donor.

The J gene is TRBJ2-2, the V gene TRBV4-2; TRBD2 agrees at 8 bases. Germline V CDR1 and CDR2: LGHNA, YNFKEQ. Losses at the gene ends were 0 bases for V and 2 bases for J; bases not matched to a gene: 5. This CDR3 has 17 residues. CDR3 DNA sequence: TGTGCCAGCAGCCAAGAGGCGACTAGCGCAAACACCGGGGAGCTGTTTTTT. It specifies CASSQEATSANTGELFF.

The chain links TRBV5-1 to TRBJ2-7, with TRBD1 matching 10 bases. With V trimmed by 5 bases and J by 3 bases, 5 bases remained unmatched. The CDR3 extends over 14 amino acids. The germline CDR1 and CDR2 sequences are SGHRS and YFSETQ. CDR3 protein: CASSPGTGDYEQYF. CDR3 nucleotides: TGCGCCAGCAGTCCCGGGACAGGGGACTACGAGCAGTACTTC.

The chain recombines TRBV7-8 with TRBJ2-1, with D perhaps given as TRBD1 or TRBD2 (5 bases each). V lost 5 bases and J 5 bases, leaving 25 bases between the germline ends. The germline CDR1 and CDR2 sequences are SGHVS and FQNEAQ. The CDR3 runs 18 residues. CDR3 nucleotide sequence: TGTGCCAGCAGCCCTCAGGGACCCGGGACGATACCGCACAATGAGCAGTTCTTC. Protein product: CASSPQGPGTIPHNEQFF.

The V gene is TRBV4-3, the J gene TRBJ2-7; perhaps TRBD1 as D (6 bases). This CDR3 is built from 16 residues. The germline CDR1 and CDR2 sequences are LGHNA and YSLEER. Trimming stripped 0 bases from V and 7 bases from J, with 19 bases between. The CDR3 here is CASSQDPQQGSGEQYF. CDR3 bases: TGCGCCAGCAGCCAAGATCCCCAACAGGGCTCAGGGGAGCAGTACTTC.

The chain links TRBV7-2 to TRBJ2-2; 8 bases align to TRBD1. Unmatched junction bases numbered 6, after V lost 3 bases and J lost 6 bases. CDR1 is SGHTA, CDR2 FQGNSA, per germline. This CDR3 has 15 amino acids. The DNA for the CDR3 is TGTGCCAGCAGCTTCCCCGGACAGGGACCCGGGGAGCTGTTTTTT. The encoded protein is CASSFPGQGPGELFF.

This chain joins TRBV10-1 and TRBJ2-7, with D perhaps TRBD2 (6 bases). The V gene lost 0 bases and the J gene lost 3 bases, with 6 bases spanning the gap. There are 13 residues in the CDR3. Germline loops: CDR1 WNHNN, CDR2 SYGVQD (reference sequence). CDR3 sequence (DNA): TGCGCCAGCAGTGAGTCGGGGGGCTACGAGCAGTACTTC. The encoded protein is CASSESGGYEQYF.

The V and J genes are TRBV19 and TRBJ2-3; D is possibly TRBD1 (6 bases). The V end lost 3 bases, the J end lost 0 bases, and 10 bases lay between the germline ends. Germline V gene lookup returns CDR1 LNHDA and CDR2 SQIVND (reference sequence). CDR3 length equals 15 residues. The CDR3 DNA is TGTGCCAGTAGTATCTTGACAGGTAGCACAGATACGCAGTATTTT. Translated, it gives CASSILTGSTDTQYF.

The CDR3 here is CASSSYAGETGELFF. As DNA, the CDR3 is TGTGCCAGCAGCAGCTACGCGGGAGAAACCGGGGAGCTGTTTTTT. This chain links TRBV7-2 with TRBJ2-2, with 7 bases aligning to TRBD2. V was pared by 5 bases and J by 5 bases, with 8 bases of the junction left unmatched. The CDR3 sequence is 15 residues long. Germline CDR1 is SGHTA and CDR2 is FQGNSA.

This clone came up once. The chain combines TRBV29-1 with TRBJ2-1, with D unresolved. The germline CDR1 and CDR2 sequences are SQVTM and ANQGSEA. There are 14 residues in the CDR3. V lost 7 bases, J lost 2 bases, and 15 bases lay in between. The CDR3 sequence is CSATGVSTYNEQFF. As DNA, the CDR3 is TGCAGCGCTACGGGTGTCTCTACCTACAATGAGCAGTTCTTC.

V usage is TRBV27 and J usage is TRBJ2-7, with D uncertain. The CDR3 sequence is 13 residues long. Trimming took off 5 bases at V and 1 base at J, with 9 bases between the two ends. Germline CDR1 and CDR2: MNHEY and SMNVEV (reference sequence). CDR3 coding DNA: TGTGCCAGCAGTGTTACAGTATCCTACGAGCAGTACTTC. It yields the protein CASSVTVSYEQYF.

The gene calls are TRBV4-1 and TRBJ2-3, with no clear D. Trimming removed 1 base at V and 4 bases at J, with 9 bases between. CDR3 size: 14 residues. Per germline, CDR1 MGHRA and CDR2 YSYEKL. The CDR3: CASSQAIGSDTQYF. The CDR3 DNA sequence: TGCGCCAGCAGCCAAGCTATAGGGTCAGATACGCAGTATTTT.

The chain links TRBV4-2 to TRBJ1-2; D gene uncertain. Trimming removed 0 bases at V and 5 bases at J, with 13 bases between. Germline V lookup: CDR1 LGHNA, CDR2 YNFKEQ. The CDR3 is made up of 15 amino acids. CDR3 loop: CASSQDNRKDYGYTF. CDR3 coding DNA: TGTGCCAGCAGCCAAGATAACAGAAAGGATTATGGCTACACCTTC.

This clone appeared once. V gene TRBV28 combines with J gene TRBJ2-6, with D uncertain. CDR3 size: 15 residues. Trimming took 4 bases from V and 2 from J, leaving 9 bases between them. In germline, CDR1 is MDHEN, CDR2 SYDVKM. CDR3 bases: TGTGCCAGCAGTTCCCCCTCAGCTGGGGCCAACGTCCTGACTTTC. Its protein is CASSSPSAGANVLTF. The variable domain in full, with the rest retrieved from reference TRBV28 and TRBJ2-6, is DVKVTQSSRYLVKRTGEKVFLECVQDMDHENMFWYRQDPGLGLRLIYFSYDVKMKEKGDIPEGYSVSREKKERFSLILESASTNQTSMYLCASSSPSAGANVLTFGAGSRLTVL.

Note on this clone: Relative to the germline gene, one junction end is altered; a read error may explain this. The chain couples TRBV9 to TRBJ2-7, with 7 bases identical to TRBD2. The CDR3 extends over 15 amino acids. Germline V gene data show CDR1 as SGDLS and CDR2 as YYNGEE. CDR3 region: CASSVAREGGYGQYF. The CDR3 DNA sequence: TGTGCCAGCAGCGTAGCGAGGGAGGGCGGGTACGGGCAGTACTTC.

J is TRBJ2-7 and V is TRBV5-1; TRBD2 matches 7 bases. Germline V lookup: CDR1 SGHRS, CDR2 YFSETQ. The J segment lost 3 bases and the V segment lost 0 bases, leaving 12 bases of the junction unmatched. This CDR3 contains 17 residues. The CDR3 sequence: CASSLGLAERIGYEQYF. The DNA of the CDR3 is TGCGCCAGCAGCTTGGGCCTAGCGGAGAGGATTGGCTACGAGCAGTACTTC.

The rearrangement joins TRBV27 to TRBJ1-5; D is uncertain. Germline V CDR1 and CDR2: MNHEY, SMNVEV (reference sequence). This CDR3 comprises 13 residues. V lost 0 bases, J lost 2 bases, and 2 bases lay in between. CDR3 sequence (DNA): TGTGCCAGCAGTTTATCAGGCAATCAGCCCCAGCATTTT. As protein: CASSLSGNQPQHF.

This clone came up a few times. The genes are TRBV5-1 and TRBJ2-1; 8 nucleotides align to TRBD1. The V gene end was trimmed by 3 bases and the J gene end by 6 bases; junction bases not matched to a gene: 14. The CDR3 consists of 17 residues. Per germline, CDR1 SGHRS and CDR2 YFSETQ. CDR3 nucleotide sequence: TGCGCCAGCAGCTGGAACCCCGGGACAGGCGTAATCAATGAGCAGTTCTTC. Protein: CASSWNPGTGVINEQFF.

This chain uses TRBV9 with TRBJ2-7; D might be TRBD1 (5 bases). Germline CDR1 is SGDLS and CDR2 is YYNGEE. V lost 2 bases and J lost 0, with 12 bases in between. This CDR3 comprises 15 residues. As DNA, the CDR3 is TGTGCCAGCAGCGTTGGTAAGGGGAACTCCTACGAGCAGTACTTC. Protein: CASSVGKGNSYEQYF.

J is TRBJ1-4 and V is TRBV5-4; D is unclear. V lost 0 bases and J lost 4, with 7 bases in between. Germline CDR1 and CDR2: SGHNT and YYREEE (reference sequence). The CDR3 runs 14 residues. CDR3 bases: TGTGCCAGCAGCTTGGGACCGAATAATGAAAAACTGTTTTTT. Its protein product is CASSLGPNNEKLFF. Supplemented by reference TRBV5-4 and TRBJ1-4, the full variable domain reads ETGVTQSPTHLIKTRGQQVTLRCSSQSGHNTVSWYQQALGQGPQFIFQYYREEENGRGNFPPRFSGLQFPNYSSELNVNALELDDSALYLCASSLGPNNEKLFFGSGTQLSVL.

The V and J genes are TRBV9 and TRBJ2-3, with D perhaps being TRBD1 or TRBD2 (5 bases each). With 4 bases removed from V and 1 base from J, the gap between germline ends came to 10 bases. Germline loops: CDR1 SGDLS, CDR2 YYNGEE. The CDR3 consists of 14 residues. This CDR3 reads CASSNRDGTDTQYF. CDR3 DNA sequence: TGTGCCAGCAGCAACCGGGACGGCACAGATACGCAGTATTTT.

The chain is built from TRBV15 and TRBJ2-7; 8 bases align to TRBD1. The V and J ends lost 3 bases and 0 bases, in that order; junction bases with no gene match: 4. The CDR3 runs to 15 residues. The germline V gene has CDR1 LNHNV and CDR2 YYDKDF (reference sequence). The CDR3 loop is CATSSPGTGSYEQYF. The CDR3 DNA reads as TGTGCCACCAGCAGTCCAGGGACAGGCTCCTACGAGCAGTACTTC.

The CDR3 DNA reads as TGTGCCAGCAAATCCGGGACAGGTACCTACAATGAGCAGTTCTTC. Translated, it gives CASKSGTGTYNEQFF. This chain links TRBV2 with TRBJ2-1, with 8 bases fitting TRBD1. CDR3 length: 15 amino acids. CDR1 is SNHLY and CDR2 is FYNNEI in the germline V gene. V lost 7 bases to trimming and J lost 2 bases; unmatched junction nucleotides: 7.

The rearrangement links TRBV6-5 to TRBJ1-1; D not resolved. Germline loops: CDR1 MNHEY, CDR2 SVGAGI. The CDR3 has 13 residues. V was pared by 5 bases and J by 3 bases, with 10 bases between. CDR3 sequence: CASSKLPHTEAFF. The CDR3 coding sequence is TGTGCCAGCAGTAAACTCCCCCACACTGAAGCTTTCTTT.

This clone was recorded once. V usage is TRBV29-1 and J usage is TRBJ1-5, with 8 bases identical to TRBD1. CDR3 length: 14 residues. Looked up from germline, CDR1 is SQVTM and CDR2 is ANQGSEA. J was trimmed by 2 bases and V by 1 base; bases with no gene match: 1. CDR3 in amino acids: CSVEGQGRNQPQHF. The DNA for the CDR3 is TGCAGCGTTGAAGGACAGGGGCGCAATCAGCCCCAGCATTTT.

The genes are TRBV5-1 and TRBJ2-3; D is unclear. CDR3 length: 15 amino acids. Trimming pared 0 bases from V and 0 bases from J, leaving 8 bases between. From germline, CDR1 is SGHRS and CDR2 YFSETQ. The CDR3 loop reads CASSLGQTSTDTQYF. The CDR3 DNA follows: TGCGCCAGCAGCTTGGGGCAGACTAGCACAGATACGCAGTATTTT.

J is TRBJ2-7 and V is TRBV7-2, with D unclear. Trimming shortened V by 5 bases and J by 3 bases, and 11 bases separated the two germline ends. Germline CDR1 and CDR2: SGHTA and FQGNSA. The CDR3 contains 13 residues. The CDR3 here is CASSPLDRYEQYF. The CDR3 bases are TGTGCCAGCAGCCCCCTCGACCGCTACGAGCAGTACTTC.

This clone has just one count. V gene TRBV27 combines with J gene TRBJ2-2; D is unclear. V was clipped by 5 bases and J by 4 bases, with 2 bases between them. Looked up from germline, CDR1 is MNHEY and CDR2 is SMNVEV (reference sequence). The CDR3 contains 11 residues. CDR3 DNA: TGTGCCAGCAGTAGCACCGGGGAGCTGTTTTTT. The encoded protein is CASSSTGELFF.

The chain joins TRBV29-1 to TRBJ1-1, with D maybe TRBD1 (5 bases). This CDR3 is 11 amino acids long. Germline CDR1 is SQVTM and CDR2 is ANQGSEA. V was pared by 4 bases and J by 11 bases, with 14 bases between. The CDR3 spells CSVGQGGRAFF. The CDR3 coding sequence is TGCAGCGTTGGGCAGGGAGGTAGGGCTTTCTTT. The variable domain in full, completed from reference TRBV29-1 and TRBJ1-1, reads SAVISQKPSRDICQRGTSLTIQCQVDSQVTMMFWYRQQPGQSLTLIATANQGSEATYESGFVIDKFPISRPNLTFSTLTVSNMSPEDSSIYLCSVGQGGRAFFGQGTRLTVV.

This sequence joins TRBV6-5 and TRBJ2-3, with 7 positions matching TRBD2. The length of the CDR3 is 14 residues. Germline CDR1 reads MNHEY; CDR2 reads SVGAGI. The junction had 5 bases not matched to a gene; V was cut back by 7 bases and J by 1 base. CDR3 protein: CASNGGSGTDTQYF. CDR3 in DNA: TGTGCCAGCAATGGCGGGAGCGGCACAGATACGCAGTATTTT.

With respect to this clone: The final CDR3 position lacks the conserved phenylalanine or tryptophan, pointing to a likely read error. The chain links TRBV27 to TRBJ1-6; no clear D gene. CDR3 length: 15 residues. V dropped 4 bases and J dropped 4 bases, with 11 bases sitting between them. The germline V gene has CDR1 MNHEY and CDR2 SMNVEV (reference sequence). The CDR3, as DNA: TGTGCCAGCAGTTCTTCCTCACAGTATAATTCACCCCTCCACCTT. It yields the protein CASSSSSQYNSPLHL.

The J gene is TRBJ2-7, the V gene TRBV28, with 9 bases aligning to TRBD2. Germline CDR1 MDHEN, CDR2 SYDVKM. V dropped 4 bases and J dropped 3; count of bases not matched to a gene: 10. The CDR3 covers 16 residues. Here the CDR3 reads CASSSRWISGSYEQYF. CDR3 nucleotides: TGTGCCAGCAGTTCTCGGTGGATTAGCGGGAGCTACGAGCAGTACTTC.

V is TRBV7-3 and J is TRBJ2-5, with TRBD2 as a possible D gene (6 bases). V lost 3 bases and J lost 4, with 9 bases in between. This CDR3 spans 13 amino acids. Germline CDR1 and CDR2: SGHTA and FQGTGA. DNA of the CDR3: TGTGCCAGCAGCTTGAAGGGAGGAGAGACCCAGTACTTC. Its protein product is CASSLKGGETQYF.